These 30 T cell receptor beta chains were sequenced from one sample in a study of T cell clonality in common variable immunodeficiency. Their specific antigens are unknown. Repertoires were generated with immunoSEQ multiplex PCR, while TCRdb's copy carries only in-frame clones and drops some. Listed for the sample are tens of thousands of clones, none seen a single time. Study-level results: Fewer deletions and N-nucleotide insertions were reportedly seen in common variable immunodeficiency TCR beta sequences.

Sequences were obtained from peripheral blood mononuclear cells. These receptors all come from a human donor with common variable immunodeficiency.

This clone came up many times. The read terminates 3 residues before the CDR3 end, so the remaining end is supplied by the germline J gene. This chain uses TRBV5-1 with TRBJ2-5; TRBD1 matches at 12 bases. Looked up from germline, CDR1 is SGHRS and CDR2 is YFSETQ. The junction had 5 bases not matched to a gene; V was cut back by 3 bases and J by 5 bases. The CDR3 sequence is 15 residues long. The CDR3 reads CASSSGQGAWETQYF. The sequenced CDR3 bases are TGCGCCAGCAGCTCGGGACAGGGGGCCTGGGAGACC.

Of note for this clone: With the read ending 3 residues before the CDR3 end, the germline J gene is used to fill in that end. V and J are TRBV7-2 and TRBJ2-7; 9 bases match TRBD1. The ends lost 6 bases at V and 4 bases at J; junction bases unmatched: 10. The CDR3 runs to 15 residues. Germline CDR1 reads SGHTA; CDR2 reads FQGNSA. The sequenced CDR3 bases are TGTGCCAGCAGGGAGACCGGGACAGGGACGTACGAG. Its translation: CASRETGTGTYE. The CDR3 in full is CASRETGTGTYEQYF.

In this sample, this clone turned up a few times. The read ends 3 residues early relative to the CDR3; the germline J gene fills the gap. The V call is TRBV7-9, the J call TRBJ2-5; the D gene is possibly TRBD1 (6 bases). Germline loops: CDR1 SEHNR, CDR2 FQNEAQ (reference sequence). V was clipped by 1 base and J by 4 bases, with 13 bases between them. The CDR3 is 15 residues long. The CDR3 here is CASSLVGQSRETQYF. The DNA read from the CDR3 is TGTGCCAGCAGCTTAGTAGGACAGAGCAGAGAGACC.

To note about this clone: Read coverage stops 3 residues before the CDR3 terminus; the germline J gene supplies the remainder. The chain carries TRBV10-3 and TRBJ1-6; tentative D call: TRBD1 (5 bases). Germline V gene lookup returns CDR1 ENHRY and CDR2 SYGVKD. V lost 6 bases, J lost 3 bases, and 12 bases lay in between. The CDR3 is made up of 15 amino acids. Partial CDR3 DNA: TGTGCCATCAGGGCCCAGGGAGTCTATAATTCACCC. It encodes CAIRAQGVYNSP. The whole CDR3 sequence reads CAIRAQGVYNSPLHF.

This clone was detected many times. The missing CDR3 end, 3 residues past where the read stops, is filled in from the germline J gene. The J gene is TRBJ2-7, the V gene TRBV9, with a tentative D call TRBD2 (6 bases). The CDR3 sequence is 15 residues long. Trimming shortened V by 1 base and J by 3 bases, and 14 bases separated the two germline ends. From germline, CDR1 is SGDLS and CDR2 YYNGEE. CDR3 residues: CASSVRPSEIYEQYF. CDR3 DNA, as far as it was read: TGTGCCAGCAGCGTAAGGCCTAGCGAGATCTACGAG.

This clone appeared a few times. The read terminates 3 residues ahead of where the CDR3 ends, so the germline J gene completes it. V and J are TRBV19 and TRBJ1-4; unclear D gene. With 3 bases removed from V and 4 bases from J, the gap between germline ends came to 12 bases. The germline CDR1 and CDR2 sequences are LNHDA and SQIVND (reference sequence). The CDR3 extends over 15 amino acids. CDR3: CASSIGQAGNEKLFF. Partial CDR3 DNA: TGTGCCAGTAGTATTGGGCAGGCCGGTAATGAAAAA.

There are many counts of this clone. The read ends 3 residues early relative to the CDR3; the germline J gene fills the gap. The chain carries TRBV20-1 and TRBJ2-5; 8 bases are shared with TRBD2. This CDR3 is 15 amino acids long. V lost 3 bases to trimming and J lost 1 base; unmatched junction nucleotides: 7. Germline-derived CDR1 and CDR2 are DFQATT and SNEGSKA (reference sequence). The part of the CDR3 DNA that was read is TGCAGTGCTAGTCTTGCGGGAGGCCCCCAAGAGACC. Residues: CSASLAGGPQET. The entire CDR3 is CSASLAGGPQETQYF.

This clone is medium-sized within its sample. The read ends 3 residues shy of where the CDR3 ends; the end is completed using the germline J gene. The chain joins TRBV24-1 to TRBJ2-2; a possible D gene is TRBD2 (6 bases). The germline V and J ends were trimmed by 3 bases and 6 bases, with 16 bases remaining between them. Per germline, CDR1 KGHDR and CDR2 SFDVKD. The CDR3 has 16 residues. Partial CDR3 DNA: TGTGCCACCAGTGATAATCGGGGGTCCGGCCCCGGGGAG. Translating it yields CATSDNRGSGPGE. The full CDR3 is CATSDNRGSGPGELFF.

This clone is labeled medium-sized. The CDR3 end falls 3 residues outside the read, so it is completed with the germline J gene. This chain links TRBV5-1 with TRBJ2-1, with 10 bases fitting TRBD1. The CDR3 runs 18 residues. Germline CDR1 and CDR2: SGHRS and YFSETQ. Germline trimming cut 6 bases from V and 1 base from J; bases unmatched to any gene: 13. CDR3 DNA (partial): TGCGCCAGCAACCACCGGGACAGGGGTCTAAGATCCTACAATGAG. Encoded protein: CASNHRDRGLRSYNE. The complete CDR3 sequence is CASNHRDRGLRSYNEQFF.

This clone was recorded at least ten times. From the germline J gene comes the end of the CDR3, since the read stops 3 residues before it. The chain is built from TRBV6-2 or TRBV6-3 and TRBJ2-7; D unclear. Trimming took 2 bases from V and 2 from J, leaving 10 bases between them. Germline values: CDR1 MNHEY, CDR2 SVGEGT. The CDR3 runs 14 residues. CDR3 DNA (partial): TGTGCCAGCAGTTACGGTGCCAGGACCTACGAG. This sequence encodes CASSYGARTYE. The entire CDR3 is CASSYGARTYEQYF.

There are many counts of this clone. Partial CDR3 DNA: TGCAGTGCTAGGGGGAGTAGGGACTACTTCTACAATGAG. As protein: CSARGSRDYFYNE. The full CDR3 protein is CSARGSRDYFYNEQFF. V usage is TRBV20-1 and J usage is TRBJ2-1, with 7 bases that match TRBD2. The CDR3 end falls 3 residues outside the read, so it is completed with the germline J gene. This CDR3 spans 16 amino acids. V dropped 3 bases and J dropped 3; count of bases not matched to a gene: 11. Germline CDR1 and CDR2: DFQATT and SNEGSKA (reference sequence).

This clone was observed at least ten times. The read ends 3 residues shy of where the CDR3 ends; the end is completed using the germline J gene. V and J are TRBV30 and TRBJ2-5; 8 nucleotides agree with TRBD2. The trim removed 1 base at V and 3 bases at J, leaving 10 bases unmatched. The CDR3 consists of 16 residues. Germline loops: CDR1 GTSNPN, CDR2 SVGIG (reference sequence). CDR3 DNA, as far as it was read: TGTGCCTGGAGTGCTCAGCGTGGGACTAGTAAAGAGACC. Translated, it gives CAWSAQRGTSKET. The full CDR3 reads CAWSAQRGTSKETQYF.

This clone was detected only a few times. The read stops 3 residues short of the end of the CDR3; the missing end is completed from the germline J gene. The chain uses TRBV30 and TRBJ2-7; maybe TRBD2 (5 bases). With 0 bases removed from V and 3 bases from J, the gap between germline ends came to 9 bases. Looked up from germline, CDR1 is GTSNPN and CDR2 is SVGIG (reference sequence). The CDR3 length is 13 residues. The part of the CDR3 DNA that was read is TGTGCCTGGAGTGTCCGGGGTTACTACGAG. Amino acid sequence: CAWSVRGYYE. The whole CDR3 sequence reads CAWSVRGYYEQYF. Looking up the rest from reference TRBV30 and TRBJ2-7 gives the full variable domain: SQTIHQWPATLVQPVGSPLSLECTVEGTSNPNLYWYRQAAGRGLQLLFYSVGIGQISSEVPQNLSASRPQDRQFILSSKKLLLSDSGFYLCAWSVRGYYEQYFGPGTRLTVT.

This clone was counted between two and nine times. The read ends 3 residues shy of where the CDR3 ends; the end is completed using the germline J gene. This chain links TRBV2 with TRBJ1-3; 9 bases align to TRBD1. V lost 7 bases to trimming and J lost 1 base; unmatched junction nucleotides: 11. This CDR3 spans 17 amino acids. Germline V gives CDR1 SNHLY, CDR2 FYNNEI. The CDR3 bases that were read are TGTGCCAGCAACGAACAGGGGGCGGTAAGGTCTGGAAACACC. Its protein is CASNEQGAVRSGNT. The full-length CDR3 reads as CASNEQGAVRSGNTIYF.

A note on this clone: The CDR3 end lies 3 residues beyond the end of the read and is filled in from the germline J gene. This chain joins TRBV6-1 and TRBJ2-7; 7 nucleotides align to TRBD2. V was pared by 2 bases and J by 3 bases, with 10 bases of the junction left unmatched. The CDR3 is 16 amino acids. Germline V lookup: CDR1 MNHNS, CDR2 SASEGT. The sequenced CDR3 bases are TGTGCCAGCAGTGAATGGGGTCGGACTAGAAGCTACGAG. Amino acid sequence: CASSEWGRTRSYE. The entire CDR3 protein is CASSEWGRTRSYEQYF.

This clone was counted at least ten times. The read falls 3 residues short of the CDR3 end, and the missing part is taken from the germline J gene. The chain combines TRBV29-1 with TRBJ2-5; weak D call: TRBD1 (5 bases). V shed 6 bases and J shed 4 bases, with 15 bases lying between them. Per the germline V gene, CDR1 is SQVTM and CDR2 is ANQGSEA. This CDR3 region has 13 residues. CDR3 residues: CSVAHGRGETQYF. Partial CDR3 DNA: TGCAGCGTGGCTCACGGAAGGGGAGAGACC.

Comment on this clone: The read terminates 3 residues ahead of where the CDR3 ends, so the germline J gene completes it. The rearrangement joins TRBV30 to TRBJ2-5, with D perhaps TRBD1 (7 bases). CDR3 length equals 16 residues. The germline CDR1 and CDR2 sequences are GTSNPN and SVGIG (reference sequence). Between the trimmed V and J ends, which lost 0 bases and 2 bases, there was a span of 16 bases. CDR3: CAWSVRGRGRQETQYF. CDR3 DNA, as far as it was read: TGTGCCTGGAGTGTACGGGGCAGGGGGAGGCAAGAGACC.

This clone has only a few counts. The CDR3 extends 3 residues past the end of the read, so its final part is completed from the germline J gene. The chain recombines TRBV7-9 with TRBJ2-5; D remains unclear. The CDR3 consists of 12 residues. Germline V gene data show CDR1 as SEHNR and CDR2 as FQNEAQ (reference sequence). Trimming removed 5 bases at V and 7 bases at J, with 11 bases between. The CDR3 sequence is CASSLSGGTQYF. Partial CDR3 DNA: TGTGCCAGCAGCCTAAGTGGTGGGACC.

Ten or more counts support this clone. The read gets to within 3 residues of the CDR3 end, and the germline J gene fills in the rest. The rearrangement uses TRBV20-1 and TRBJ2-3, with D perhaps matching TRBD1 (6 bases). V shed 3 bases and J shed 3 bases, with 13 bases lying between them. Germline loops: CDR1 DFQATT, CDR2 SNEGSKA (reference sequence). The CDR3 extends over 14 amino acids. The CDR3 protein is CSARGTSGTDTQYF. The covered CDR3 bases are TGCAGTGCTAGGGGGACAAGCGGAACAGATACG.

This clone was observed a few times. Here the CDR3 reads CASSLGGTSDTQYF. CDR3 DNA (partial): TGTGCCAGCAGCTTAGGGGGGACCTCTGATACG. V gene TRBV7-3 combines with J gene TRBJ2-3; D may be TRBD2 (6 bases). The read halts 3 residues ahead of the CDR3 end, with the missing end drawn from the germline J gene. This CDR3 is built from 14 residues. The V and J ends lost 2 bases and 6 bases respectively, with 12 bases between them. Germline CDR1 and CDR2: SGHTA and FQGTGA. The variable domain in full, completed from reference TRBV7-3 and TRBJ2-3, reads GAGVSQTPSNKVTEKGKYVELRCDPISGHTALYWYRQSLGQGPEFLIYFQGTGAADDSGLPNDRFFAVRPEGSVSTLKIQRTERGDSAVYLCASSLGGTSDTQYFGPGTRLTVL.

This clone was counted many times. The read stops 3 residues short of the end of the CDR3; the missing end is completed from the germline J gene. The genes are TRBV18 and TRBJ2-1; 9 nucleotides agree with TRBD2. This CDR3 has 16 residues. Losses at the gene ends were 2 bases for V and 1 base for J; bases not matched to a gene: 3. Germline lookup yields CDR1 KGHSH and CDR2 LQKENI. CDR3: CASSPTSGLSYNEQFF. The sequenced CDR3 bases are TGTGCCAGCTCACCAACTAGCGGGCTTTCCTACAATGAG. Full variable domain (missing parts from reference TRBV18 and TRBJ2-1): NAGVMQNPRHLVRRRGQEARLRCSPMKGHSHVYWYRQLPEEGLKFMVYLQKENIIDESGMPKERFSAEFPKEGPSILRIQQVVRGDSAAYFCASSPTSGLSYNEQFFGPGTRLTVL.

This clone has only a few counts. The sequence runs out 3 residues before the end of the CDR3; the remainder is reconstructed from the germline J gene. V is TRBV30 and J is TRBJ2-3; D unclear. The CDR3 spans 11 residues. Trimming stripped 0 bases from V and 8 bases from J, with 6 bases between. Looked up from germline, CDR1 is GTSNPN and CDR2 is SVGIG (reference sequence). This CDR3 reads CAWSVLGTQYF. The CDR3 DNA, read in part, is TGTGCCTGGAGTGTACTTGGTACG.

Points on this clone: The read gets to within 3 residues of the CDR3 end, and the germline J gene fills in the rest. This chain uses TRBV7-2 with TRBJ2-1; 9 nucleotides line up with TRBD2. The germline V gene encodes CDR1 SGHTA and CDR2 FQGNSA. The CDR3 loop spans 18 amino acids. J was trimmed by 0 bases and V by 0 bases; bases with no gene match: 6. The CDR3 loop is CASSLATLAGSSYNEQFF. The DNA read from the CDR3 is TGTGCCAGCAGCTTAGCGACCCTAGCGGGATCCTCCTACAATGAG.

This clone was found many times. The read ends 3 residues shy of where the CDR3 ends; the end is completed using the germline J gene. The V and J genes are TRBV20-1 and TRBJ2-5; D might be TRBD2 (6 bases). Germline V gives CDR1 DFQATT, CDR2 SNEGSKA (reference sequence). V dropped 1 base and J dropped 2 bases, with 11 bases sitting between them. The CDR3 covers 14 residues. CDR3 DNA (partial): TGCAGTGCTAGAGGAAAGCTAGCGCAAGAGACC. It specifies CSARGKLAQET. The entire CDR3 reads CSARGKLAQETQYF.

Note on this clone: The sequence runs out 3 residues before the end of the CDR3; the remainder is reconstructed from the germline J gene. The chain combines TRBV18 with TRBJ1-6; 7 nucleotides line up with TRBD1. J was trimmed by 6 bases and V by 5 bases; bases with no gene match: 7. Germline V gene lookup returns CDR1 KGHSH and CDR2 LQKENI. The CDR3 sequence is 15 residues long. CDR3 sequence: CASSTPGGINSPLHF. CDR3 bases read: TGTGCCAGCTCAACTCCAGGGGGAATTAATTCACCC. Supplemented by reference TRBV18 and TRBJ1-6, the full variable domain reads NAGVMQNPRHLVRRRGQEARLRCSPMKGHSHVYWYRQLPEEGLKFMVYLQKENIIDESGMPKERFSAEFPKEGPSILRIQQVVRGDSAAYFCASSTPGGINSPLHFGNGTRLTVT.

This clone was counted at least ten times. The sequenced fragment ends 3 residues before the CDR3 boundary, so the rest is inferred from the germline J gene. This chain connects TRBV6-2 or TRBV6-3 to TRBJ2-7; TRBD1 agrees at 7 bases. Germline loops: CDR1 MNHEY, CDR2 SVGEGT. This CDR3 is 13 amino acids long. Trimming cost V 7 bases and J 2 bases; bases outside gene matches: 5. CDR3 bases read: TGTGCCAGCAAGACAGGGAGAGCCTACGAG. This gives the protein CASKTGRAYE. The full CDR3 reads CASKTGRAYEQYF.

Ten or more counts support this clone. The sequence runs out 3 residues before the end of the CDR3; the remainder is reconstructed from the germline J gene. The V and J genes are TRBV28 and TRBJ2-7, with 7 bases fitting TRBD2. The CDR3 covers 15 residues. The ends lost 3 bases at V and 2 bases at J; junction bases unmatched: 7. CDR1 is MDHEN, CDR2 SYDVKM, per germline. The part of the CDR3 DNA that was read is TGTGCCAGCAGTTTTAATAGCGGGTCTGCCTACGAG. It translates to CASSFNSGSAYE. The full CDR3 protein is CASSFNSGSAYEQYF.

This clone has at least ten counts. The read comes to an end 3 residues before the CDR3 does, leaving the germline J gene to fill in the end. The chain uses TRBV18 and TRBJ1-6; 8 bases agree with TRBD1. The J segment lost 8 bases and the V segment lost 3 bases, leaving 6 bases of the junction unmatched. Germline CDR1 KGHSH, CDR2 LQKENI. There are 15 residues in the CDR3. CDR3 bases read: TGTGCCAGCTCACCGCAGACAGGGGAGGATTCACCC. Protein: CASSPQTGEDSP. The complete CDR3 sequence is CASSPQTGEDSPLHF.

This clone was seen ten or more times. The read is 3 residues too short to cover the CDR3 end, so that end is filled in from the germline J gene. The chain links TRBV2 to TRBJ1-1, with D perhaps matching TRBD1 (5 bases). The CDR3 is 13 amino acids. Between the trimmed V and J ends, which lost 4 bases and 2 bases, there was a span of 8 bases. Germline values: CDR1 SNHLY, CDR2 FYNNEI. The CDR3 sequence: CASSGGGNTEAFF. The DNA read from the CDR3 is TGTGCCAGCAGTGGGGGGGGTAACACTGAA.

On this clone: The CDR3 goes on 3 residues after the read ends, and that part is filled in from the germline J gene. The J gene is TRBJ2-5, the V gene TRBV19; 9 bases line up with TRBD1. The CDR3 has 14 amino acids. V shed 6 bases, J shed 2 bases, and the junction held 4 bases outside the gene matches. Per germline, CDR1 LNHDA and CDR2 SQIVND (reference sequence). The CDR3: CASRTGTGQETQYF. The part of the CDR3 DNA that was read is TGTGCCAGTAGAACGGGGACAGGGCAAGAGACC.